This paragraph covers one T cell receptor beta chain sequence. Its antigen is currently unknown. The trim removed 0 bases at V and 8 bases at J, leaving 4 bases unmatched. This CDR3 contains 14 residues. From germline, CDR1 is SEHNR and CDR2 FQNEAQ (reference sequence). The data originate from a study of T cell responses to AZD1222 COVID-19 vaccine. Study results and limitations: Donors in the cohort were predominantly white British and more often female, and clonal diversity was possibly underestimated. Across the whole spike, CD4 TCRs peaked at regions 160-218 and 743-854. Following two doses of AZD1222, Spike-specific TCR breadth and depth rose. No day 14 peak samples; only post-peak repertoires were characterized.

Clones were read by immunoSEQ multiplex PCR, and TCRdb kept only the in-frame ones, dropping some. Of 110,000 to 150,000 clones detected, more than 85% appear once; the ten largest clones hold 3% to 3.5%. The chain joins TRBV7-9 to TRBJ1-1; 9 bases align to TRBD1. Sequencing used peripheral blood, obtained on day 0 of AZD1222 vaccination. This clonotype was obtained from an adult in good health. This CDR3 is CASSLAGTGTEAFF. Here the CDR3 DNA reads TGTGCCAGCAGCTTAGCGGGGACAGGGACCGAAGCTTTCTTT. Using reference TRBV7-9 and TRBJ1-1 for the parts outside the CDR3, the full variable domain is DTGVSQNPRHKITKRGQNVTFRCDPISEHNRLYWYRQTLGQGPEFLTYFQNEAQLEKSRLLSDRFSAERPKGSFSTLEIQRTEQGDSAMYLCASSLAGTGTEAFFGQGTRLTVV.